Reported below is one T cell receptor (beta chain). No cognate antigen has been identified for it. No base qualities exist here, and no much larger clone lies one base off it. This specimen comes from a study of cytomegalovirus exposure and HLA in healthy donors (dated by TCRdb to 2015 to 2018). About the study as a whole: The 666 repertoires of the first cohort and the 110 or so validation repertoires were produced on the same platform, according to a later analysis. Along with the roughly 670-subject first cohort, a separate validation cohort of about 110 different subjects was used. The study aimed to test whether cataloging public T cell receptors could reveal signatures of past pathogen exposure. The study combined high-throughput TCR immunosequencing, statistical association of individual TCRs with disease status, and machine learning to predict cytomegalovirus infection status.

Results the study describes overall, beyond this receptor: In the study, 150 to 200 TCR beta chains were listed as associated with cytomegalovirus. Three of the identified cytomegalovirus-associated TCR beta chains were confirmed in vitro to be specific for cytomegalovirus antigens. A later analysis lacked HLA typing for the validation cohort, so it scored co-occurrence in that cohort across all 110 or so repertoires. Cytomegalovirus status was reported to be diagnosed by the classifier with high specificity and sensitivity in both the original and validation cohorts. It was suggested by the authors that the approach could potentially be generalized to other disease states and immunological phenotypes. Most TCR sequences were observed very rarely across donors, whereas some public TCRs were present in many individuals. A later analysis found that TCRs clustered in the first cohort also tended to co-occur in the roughly 120 validation repertoires, with more than 90% of cluster scores above 0.

Library preparation employed the immunoSEQ multiplex PCR assay. The study's own analysis went as follows. To diagnose cytomegalovirus status from the catalog of TCR beta chain sequences, a statistical classification framework was built. TCRdb's version of the immuneACCESS table is confined to in-frame rearrangements and falls short of the full clone set. An unresolved V gene accounts for under half of the shortfall where checked; the remainder is of unknown origin. V and J calls plus clone size are reproduced from that table; the DNA served to infer D and trimming. Here the sample has about 260,000 clones; 90% occur a single time. The ten most abundant clones make up 3% to 3.5% of the sample. The donors belonged to the validation cohort of roughly 120 subjects, which was separate from the approximately 610-subject first cohort. Input material: PBMCs. This clonotype was obtained from a woman aged 30 to 39 in good health and CMV-seronegative.

The DNA sequence is given as TGTGCCAGCAGTTTCGGGTCCAAAGGCGAGCAGTACTTC. It specifies CASSFGSKGEQYF. The rearranged segments are TRBV27 and TRBJ2-7, with the D gene not confidently named. From the germline V gene (reference sequence), CDR1 is MNHEY and CDR2 is SMNVEV. The germline ends are 12 bases apart after V is trimmed by 3 bases and J by 6 bases. The CDR3 numbers 13 residues from cysteine through phenylalanine. This entry keeps only the CDR3 DNA: 39 bases, framed from base 1.